These 32 T cell receptor beta chains came from one sample sequenced in a study of cytomegalovirus exposure and HLA in healthy donors. PCR primers comprised 60 Vbeta and 13 Jbeta primers. The data were produced by immunoSEQ multiplex PCR, yet TCRdb's version contains in-frame clones alone and is incomplete. Of roughly 150,000 clones listed, about 85% are singletons. Input material: PBMCs. Receptor source: a young man in good health and CMV-seropositive.

The CDR3 DNA reads as TGTGCCAGCAGCTTAGTCCCAACTAGCTGGGATACGCAGTATTTT. Its protein is CASSLVPTSWDTQYF. This sequence joins TRBV7-2 and TRBJ2-3, with D possibly TRBD2 on 6 matching bases. The V end was cut by 1 base, the J end by 6 bases, with 14 bases between. In germline, CDR1 is SGHTA, CDR2 FQGNSA. This CDR3 is 15 amino acids long.

V and J are TRBV10-2 and TRBJ2-7, with 9 positions matching TRBD2. The CDR3 is made up of 15 amino acids. Germline V CDR1 and CDR2: WSHSY, SAAADI. The trim removed 10 bases at V and 1 base at J, leaving 11 bases unmatched. In DNA, the CDR3 is TGCGCCACCTCCGTCGAGACTAGCGGATCCTACGAGCAGTACTTC. This translates into CATSVETSGSYEQYF.

The chain couples TRBV2 to TRBJ1-4; 7 bases map to TRBD1. This CDR3 spans 16 amino acids. The germline V gene encodes CDR1 SNHLY and CDR2 FYNNEI. J lost 0 bases, V lost 6 bases, and 7 bases had no gene match. CDR3 nucleotide sequence: TGTGCCAGCAGGGTGGACAGGACTGCAACTAATGAAAAACTGTTTTTT. This encodes CASRVDRTATNEKLFF.

This clone was detected a few times. For the CDR3, the DNA is TGTGCCAGCAGCCCGCGCCGGACAGCCAGGGGTTACGAGCAGTACTTC. It codes for CASSPRRTARGYEQYF. The rearrangement uses TRBV5-5 and TRBJ2-7; weak D call: TRBD1 (6 bases). Germline assignment: CDR1 SGHKS and CDR2 YYEKEE (reference sequence). The length of the CDR3 is 16 residues. The ends were cut back, 4 bases at V and 4 bases at J, with 21 bases in the middle.

The chain links TRBV7-6 to TRBJ2-3, with 7 bases aligning to TRBD1. The CDR3 length is 16 residues. The germline gives CDR1 SGHVS, CDR2 FNYEAQ. V lost 4 bases, J lost 1 base, and 8 bases stayed unmatched. The DNA of the CDR3 is TGTGCCAGCAGCTCGAGGGGGCCTCCTGGCACAGATACGCAGTATTTT. As protein: CASSSRGPPGTDTQYF. The variable domain in full, completed from reference TRBV7-6 and TRBJ2-3, reads GAGVSQSPRYKVTKRGQDVALRCDPISGHVSLYWYRQALGQGPEFLTYFNYEAQQDKSGLPNDRFSAERPEGSISTLTIQRTEQRDSAMYRCASSSRGPPGTDTQYFGPGTRLTVL.

The chain employs TRBV19 and TRBJ2-7; 9 nucleotides align to TRBD2. V gave up 5 bases and J gave up 4 bases; unmatched junction bases: 12. The CDR3 sequence is 16 residues long. The germline V gene encodes CDR1 LNHDA and CDR2 SQIVND (reference sequence). The CDR3: CASSLAGSQKLYEQYF. CDR3 bases: TGTGCCAGTAGTCTAGCGGGATCCCAAAAGTTATACGAGCAGTACTTC.

In its sample, this clone was seen once. The junction does not match germline at one end; this may be a read error. The gene calls are TRBV29-1 and TRBJ1-3, with D hard to call. The CDR3 consists of 11 residues. CDR1 is SQVTM, CDR2 ANQGSEA, per germline. In nucleotides, the CDR3 is TGCGGCGTCACTTCTGGAAACACCATATATTTT. Amino acids: CGVTSGNTIYF.

The chain links TRBV5-6 to TRBJ2-7; a possible D gene is TRBD2 (6 bases). The CDR3 sequence is 16 residues long. V was pared by 1 base and J by 5 bases, with 19 bases between. Germline CDR1 reads SGHDT; CDR2 reads YYEEEE. CDR3: CASSLFLRGPGDEQYV. The CDR3 DNA reads TGTGCCAGCAGCTTGTTCCTCCGGGGTCCGGGGGACGAGCAGTACGTC.

V and J are TRBV19 and TRBJ2-7; the match to TRBD1 covers 7 bases. CDR3 length: 15 residues. Losses at the gene ends were 1 base for V and 6 bases for J; bases not matched to a gene: 9. Germline CDR1 is LNHDA and CDR2 is SQIVND (reference sequence). The CDR3 spells CASSIGHRGTSEQYF. DNA for the CDR3: TGTGCCAGTAGTATAGGACACAGGGGAACGAGCGAGCAGTACTTC. Full variable domain (remainder filled in from reference TRBV19 and TRBJ2-7): DGGITQSPKYLFRKEGQNVTLSCEQNLNHDAMYWYRQDPGQGLRLIYYSQIVNDFQKGDIAEGYSVSREKKESFPLTVTSAQKNPTAFYLCASSIGHRGTSEQYFGPGTRLTVT.

This rearrangement joins TRBV5-5 to TRBJ1-5; no reliable D call. CDR3 length: 14 residues. Per germline, CDR1 SGHKS and CDR2 YYEKEE (reference sequence). The ends were cut back, 4 bases at V and 0 bases at J, with 8 bases in the middle. CDR3 sequence: CASSDTDSNQPQHF. CDR3 nucleotide sequence: TGTGCCAGCAGCGACACAGATAGCAATCAGCCCCAGCATTTT.

The CDR3 DNA reads TGTGCCAGCAGCTCGGCCACGGGGGACGGGCTTACGCAGTATTTT. Protein: CASSSATGDGLTQYF. This sequence joins TRBV5-4 and TRBJ2-3; D is perhaps TRBD2 (6 bases). Trimming removed 3 bases at V and 8 bases at J, with 19 bases between. Germline CDR1 reads SGHNT; CDR2 reads YYREEE (reference sequence). The CDR3 length is 15 residues.

This clone was observed a few times. V gene TRBV7-8 combines with J gene TRBJ1-1; D perhaps matches TRBD1 (5 bases). CDR1 is SGHVS, CDR2 FQNEAQ, per germline. The CDR3 is 13 residues long. Trimming took off 3 bases at V and 1 base at J, with 6 bases between the two ends. CDR3 loop: CASSFQGNTEAFF. CDR3 bases: TGTGCCAGCAGCTTTCAGGGGAACACTGAAGCTTTCTTT.

Only one count was recorded for this clone. The chain uses TRBV7-9 and TRBJ2-7; 7 nucleotides match TRBD1. From germline, CDR1 is SEHNR and CDR2 FQNEAQ (reference sequence). CDR3 length: 14 residues. V trimming: 4 bases; J trimming: 2 bases; junction bases outside the gene matches: 5. In DNA form, the CDR3 reads TGTGCCAGCAGCTCTCGACAGGGACCCTACGAGCAGTACTTC. Translated, it gives CASSSRQGPYEQYF.

The V gene is TRBV19, the J gene TRBJ1-1; TRBD1 agrees at 9 bases. Per the germline V gene, CDR1 is LNHDA and CDR2 is SQIVND (reference sequence). V trimming: 6 bases; J trimming: 4 bases; junction bases outside the gene matches: 3. The CDR3 has 13 amino acids. CDR3 sequence: CASRETGGTEAFF. CDR3 bases: TGTGCCAGTAGAGAGACAGGGGGCACTGAAGCTTTCTTT.

This chain joins TRBV14 and TRBJ2-4; tentatively, D is TRBD1 (5 bases). Looked up from germline, CDR1 is SGHDN and CDR2 is FVKESK. This CDR3 contains 16 residues. V was shortened by 1 base and J by 0 bases, with 10 bases between the two germline ends. CDR3 region: CASSQGGLIAKNIQYF. DNA of the CDR3: TGTGCCAGCAGCCAAGGGGGCCTTATAGCCAAAAACATTCAGTACTTC.

The rearrangement joins TRBV23-1 to TRBJ1-1; tentatively, D is TRBD1 (6 bases). TRBV23-1 carries the ORF label, with uncertain function. V lost 0 bases to trimming and J lost 0 bases, with 14 bases between them. The length of the CDR3 is 17 residues. The CDR3 DNA reads TGCGCCAGCAGTCAATCGGGGGCCCCCGGCGTGAACACTGAAGCTTTCTTT. Translation gives CASSQSGAPGVNTEAFF.

The rearrangement links TRBV28 to TRBJ2-1; maybe TRBD2 (6 bases). Germline values: CDR1 MDHEN, CDR2 SYDVKM. The CDR3 contains 15 residues. Trimming took 2 bases from V and 0 from J, leaving 8 bases between them. CDR3 amino acids: CASSLAGSSYNEQFF. CDR3 in DNA: TGTGCCAGCAGTTTAGCGGGAAGCTCCTACAATGAGCAGTTCTTC.

V gene TRBV5-4 combines with J gene TRBJ2-5, with D perhaps TRBD1 (6 bases). CDR1 and CDR2 from the germline V gene are SGHNT and YYREEE (reference sequence). The CDR3 has 13 residues. V shed 4 bases and J shed 4 bases, with 11 bases lying between them. CDR3 sequence (DNA): TGTGCCAGCAGCGACGGACAGCGAGAGACCCAGTACTTC. As protein: CASSDGQRETQYF.

The chain combines TRBV9 with TRBJ2-2, with D perhaps matching TRBD2 (6 bases). The germline gives CDR1 SGDLS, CDR2 YYNGEE. Trimming pared 4 bases from V and 0 bases from J, leaving 16 bases between. The CDR3 covers 17 residues. CDR3 bases: TGTGCCAGCAGCCCCCGAGGGGTAGCGGCGAACACCGGGGAGCTGTTTTTT. It yields the protein CASSPRGVAANTGELFF.

This chain joins TRBV5-1 and TRBJ2-5, with D uncertain. The CDR3 runs to 13 residues. The V end was cut by 1 base, the J end by 5 bases, with 9 bases between. The germline CDR1 and CDR2 sequences are SGHRS and YFSETQ. As DNA, the CDR3 is TGCGCCAGCAGCTTGCGCGGCCCTGAGACCCAGTACTTC. Translated, it gives CASSLRGPETQYF.

The chain uses TRBV18 and TRBJ2-1; no clear D. Germline CDR1 and CDR2: KGHSH and LQKENI. V was shortened by 5 bases and J by 5 bases, with 10 bases between the two germline ends. This CDR3 has 13 residues. This CDR3 is CASSSNENNEQFF. CDR3 bases: TGTGCCAGCTCAAGTAACGAGAACAATGAGCAGTTCTTC.

This clone was counted once. This chain connects TRBV27 to TRBJ2-1; TRBD1 agrees at 8 bases. With 2 bases clipped from V and 2 bases from J, the junction kept 2 bases outside the gene matches. Germline loops: CDR1 MNHEY, CDR2 SMNVEV (reference sequence). The CDR3 has 15 amino acids. CDR3 sequence: CASSLRTGTYNEQFF. The DNA of the CDR3 is TGTGCCAGCAGTTTACGGACAGGGACCTACAATGAGCAGTTCTTC.

Concerning this clone: The germline gene is not matched at one end of the junction; a read error may be the cause. DNA for the CDR3: TGTTCCAGCAGCTTAGGACAGCCGGCATCTGGAAACACCATATATTTT. Translation gives CSSSLGQPASGNTIYF. The rearrangement uses TRBV7-9 and TRBJ1-3; D may be TRBD1 (6 bases). Germline assignment: CDR1 SEHNR and CDR2 FQNEAQ (reference sequence). This CDR3 is built from 16 residues.

CDR3 bases: TGTGCCAGCAGTGGGTCGGGGAGACTAGGAGGTGAGCAGTTCTTC. Amino acids: CASSGSGRLGGEQFF. The chain is built from TRBV6-1 and TRBJ2-1; perhaps TRBD2 as D (6 bases). This CDR3 comprises 15 residues. Germline CDR1 reads MNHNS; CDR2 reads SASEGT. The V end lost 4 bases, the J end lost 9 bases, and 19 bases lay between the germline ends.

V and J are TRBV7-2 and TRBJ2-5; 7 bases fit TRBD1. The DNA end favors TRBJ2-7, so the J call may be wrong. Germline loops: CDR1 SGHTA, CDR2 FQGNSA. This CDR3 is 15 amino acids long. The CDR3 protein is CASSDGQARSYEQYF. As DNA, the CDR3 is TGTGCCAGCAGCGATGGACAGGCACGCTCCTACGAGCAGTACTTC.

The chain uses TRBV7-9 and TRBJ1-1, with D tentatively TRBD1 (6 bases). From germline, CDR1 is SEHNR and CDR2 FQNEAQ (reference sequence). The CDR3 totals 12 residues. The V gene lost 2 bases and the J gene lost 11 bases, with 12 bases spanning the gap. The chain's CDR3 is CASSLQGPAAFF. In DNA form, the CDR3 reads TGTGCCAGCAGCTTACAGGGGCCGGCTGCTTTCTTT.

This rearrangement joins TRBV5-6 to TRBJ2-5; D might be TRBD1 (6 bases). The J call may be incorrect, as the DNA end agrees better with TRBJ2-7. The CDR3 has 13 amino acids. Germline assignment: CDR1 SGHDT and CDR2 YYEEEE. CDR3 region: CASSKDSLGEQYF. Written as DNA, the CDR3 is TGTGCCAGCAGCAAGGACAGTCTGGGCGAGCAGTACTTC.

In its sample, this clone was seen once. The chain couples TRBV9 to TRBJ2-1, with a tentative D call TRBD2 (6 bases). CDR1 SGDLS and CDR2 YYNGEE come from the germline V gene. The CDR3 totals 13 residues. The V gene lost 0 bases and the J gene lost 10 bases, with 11 bases spanning the gap. CDR3 sequence (DNA): TGTGCCAGCAGCGTAGCTACGGGGAGGGAGCAGTTCTTC. It specifies CASSVATGREQFF.

The chain recombines TRBV5-1 with TRBJ1-5; D is possibly TRBD1 (5 bases). V lost 0 bases and J lost 4, with 17 bases in between. Germline lookup yields CDR1 SGHRS and CDR2 YFSETQ. This CDR3 has 17 residues. The CDR3 spells CASSLAPPLQGNQPQHF. In nucleotides, the CDR3 is TGCGCCAGCAGCTTGGCCCCCCCCCTGCAGGGTAATCAGCCCCAGCATTTT.

In its sample, this clone was seen a few times. This chain links TRBV11-2 with TRBJ2-2; no reliable D call. Germline CDR1 and CDR2: SGHAT and FQNNGV. This CDR3 comprises 16 residues. V dropped 0 bases and J dropped 4 bases, with 12 bases sitting between them. CDR3 region: CASSLEPVRGTGELFF. The CDR3 DNA reads TGTGCCAGCAGCTTAGAACCAGTTAGAGGCACCGGGGAGCTGTTTTTT.

The chain employs TRBV5-6 and TRBJ2-5, with 9 bases that match TRBD1. The V gene end was trimmed by 7 bases and the J gene end by 5 bases; junction bases not matched to a gene: 9. The CDR3 consists of 14 residues. The germline gives CDR1 SGHDT, CDR2 YYEEEE. The CDR3, as DNA: TGTGCCAGCCTCAGAGACAGGGGGGACGAGACCCAGTACTTC. As protein: CASLRDRGDETQYF.

This clone has only one observation. The rearrangement links TRBV11-3 to TRBJ2-3; no clear D. The CDR3 totals 13 residues. Trimming removed 5 bases from V and 1 base from J, with 7 bases in between. CDR1 is SGHNT, CDR2 YENEEA, per germline. CDR3 sequence: CASSPHGTDTQYF. The CDR3 bases are TGTGCCAGCAGCCCACATGGCACAGATACGCAGTATTTT.